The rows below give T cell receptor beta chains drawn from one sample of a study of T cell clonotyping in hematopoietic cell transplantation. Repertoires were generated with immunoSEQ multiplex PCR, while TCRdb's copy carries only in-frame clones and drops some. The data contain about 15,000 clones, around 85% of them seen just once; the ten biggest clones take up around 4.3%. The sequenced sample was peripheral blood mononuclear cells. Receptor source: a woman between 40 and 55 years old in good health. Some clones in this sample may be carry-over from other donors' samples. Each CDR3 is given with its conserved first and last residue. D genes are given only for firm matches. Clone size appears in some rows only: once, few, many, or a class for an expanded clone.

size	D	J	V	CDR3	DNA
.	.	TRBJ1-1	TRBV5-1	CASSKLGQTEAFF	TGCGCCAGCAGCAAATTAGGACAGACTGAAGCTTTCTTT
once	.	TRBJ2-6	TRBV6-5	CASSYPGVGANVLTF	TGTGCCAGCAGTTACCCAGGGGTCGGGGCCAACGTCCTGACTTTC
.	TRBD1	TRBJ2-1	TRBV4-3	CASMVSVTGGNEQFF	TGCGCCAGCATGGTTTCGGTGACAGGGGGCAATGAGCAGTTCTTC
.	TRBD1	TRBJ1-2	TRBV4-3	CASSRQGATGYTF	TGCGCCAGCAGCCGACAGGGTGCCACCGGCTACACCTTC
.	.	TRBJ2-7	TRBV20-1	CSARVGTEQYF	TGCAGTGCTAGAGTGGGTACCGAGCAGTACTTC
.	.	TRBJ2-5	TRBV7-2	CASSLNPPGQKETQYF	TGTGCCAGCAGCTTAAATCCTCCGGGACAAAAAGAGACCCAGTACTTC
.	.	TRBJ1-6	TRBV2	CASSELYSPLRF	TGTGCCAGCAGTGAATTGTATTCACCCCTCCGCTTT
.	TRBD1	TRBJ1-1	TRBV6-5	CASSGGQGGDTEAFF	TGTGCCAGCAGTGGCGGACAGGGAGGGGACACTGAAGCTTTCTTT
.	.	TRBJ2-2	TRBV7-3	CASSVSGTGELFF	TGTGCCAGCAGCGTTAGCGGCACCGGGGAGCTGTTTTTT
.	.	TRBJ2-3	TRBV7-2	CASSSSYLSTDTQYF	TGTGCCAGCAGCTCCAGCTACCTTAGCACAGATACGCAGTATTTT
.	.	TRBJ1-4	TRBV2	CASQETTNEKLFF	TGTGCCAGCCAGGAAACAACTAATGAAAAACTGTTTTTT